This record concerns one T cell receptor (beta chain) sequence. Its cognate antigen is unknown. This record comes from a study of response to subunit inactivated influenza vaccine. Whole-study results and caveats: Each seasonal influenza vaccination recruits few new T cells, the authors suggested.

Germline V gene lookup returns CDR1 MNHEY and CDR2 SMNVEV (reference sequence). The CDR3 spans 16 residues. The ends were cut back, 0 bases at V and 6 bases at J, with 14 bases in the middle. TCRdb called the RT-PCR reads again in MiXCR, with one record for every CDR3 protein. The profile shows over 400,000 distinct CDR3 sequences, roughly 13% of them singletons. The TCR originated in a man aged 45 to 65 who received an inactivated influenza vaccine. The chain joins TRBV27 to TRBJ2-2; D gene ambiguous. Sequencing used PBMCs from blood, obtained more than 35 days after vaccination. The DNA for the CDR3 is TGTGCCAGCAGTTTATCGTGGCTCAGTCGATCCGGGGAGCTGTTTTTT. Amino acid sequence: CASSLSWLSRSGELFF.